Presented here are 6 T cell receptor beta chains from one specimen sequenced in a study of T cells in Graves' hyperthyroidism and ophthalmopathy. RNA transcripts gave rise to amplified TCR beta CDR3 regions. HTBI primers were employed in a first-round RT-PCR of the TCR CDR3. TCRdb reprocessed the multiplex PCR reads with MiXCR, giving one entry per CDR3 protein. Among under 350,000 distinct CDR3 sequences listed, around a quarter were seen once. The sample consisted of blood. The receptors derive from a man aged 40-50 years with Graves' hyperthyroidism that later progressed to Graves' ophthalmopathy.

Turning to this clonotype: At one end the junction does not follow the germline gene, possibly because of a read error. This rearrangement joins TRBV18 to TRBJ1-5, with TRBD1 as a possible D gene (6 bases). This CDR3 has 13 residues. Germline CDR1 KGHSH, CDR2 LQKENI. CDR3 bases: TGTGCCAGCTCATCACAAACCGGACAGCGCACTTATTTT. This gives the protein CASSSQTGQRTYF. Combining the CDR3 with reference TRBV18 and TRBJ1-5 gives the whole variable domain NAGVMQNPRHLVRRRGQEARLRCSPMKGHSHVYWYRQLPEEGLKFMVYLQKENIIDESGMPKERFSAEFPKEGPSILRIQQVVRGDSAAYFCASSSQTGQRTYFGDGTRLSIL.

This clonotype came up many times. The J gene is TRBJ2-2, the V gene TRBV5-1; D may be TRBD1 (6 bases). With 0 bases removed from V and 3 bases from J, the gap between germline ends came to 18 bases. This CDR3 is built from 18 residues. The germline V gene has CDR1 SGHRS and CDR2 YFSETQ. The CDR3 bases are TGCGCCAGCAGCTTGGAGGGGGAGAGGAGCGCGGACACCGGGGAGCTGTTTTTT. The encoded protein is CASSLEGERSADTGELFF.

This clonotype was counted a few times. The gene calls are TRBV12-3 or TRBV12-4 and TRBJ1-1; no reliable D call. The CDR3 is 12 residues long. The V gene lost 1 base and the J gene lost 5 bases, with 5 bases spanning the gap. CDR3 loop: CASSLVSTEAFF. CDR3 sequence (DNA): TGTGCCAGCAGTTTAGTATCGACTGAAGCTTTCTTT.

V and J are TRBV6-1 and TRBJ2-7; TRBD1 matches 11 bases. This CDR3 region has 14 residues. Germline CDR1 is MNHNS and CDR2 is SASEGT. V trimming: 6 bases; J trimming: 5 bases; junction bases outside the gene matches: 6. The CDR3 loop is CASRRTGGGDEQYF. CDR3 DNA sequence: TGTGCCAGCAGACGGACAGGGGGCGGGGACGAGCAGTACTTC.

This chain links TRBV18 with TRBJ1-1; 7 positions match TRBD1. The CDR3 has 16 residues. With V trimmed by 0 bases and J by 1 base, 5 bases remained unmatched. Germline V gene sequence: CDR1 KGHSH, CDR2 LQKENI. The CDR3 coding sequence is TGTGCCAGCTCACCACCTGGGACAGCCCAGAACACTGAAGCTTTCTTT. Translation gives CASSPPGTAQNTEAFF.

This chain uses TRBV3-1 with TRBJ2-3, with D perhaps matching TRBD1 (5 bases). V gave up 3 bases and J gave up 1 base, with 8 bases separating them. The CDR3 sequence is 14 residues long. Germline V CDR1 and CDR2: LGHDT, YNNKEL (reference sequence). Written as DNA, the CDR3 is TGTGCCAGCAGCCACAGGGAAGGCACAGATACGCAGTATTTT. It codes for CASSHREGTDTQYF.